Reported below is one T cell receptor (beta chain). Using immunoSEQ multiplex PCR, the repertoire was profiled, and TCRdb retains in-frame clones only, with some absent. The table has about 200,000 clones, about 85% seen once. This CDR3 contains 16 residues. Germline lookup yields CDR1 MDHEN and CDR2 SYDVKM. Trimming took off 8 bases at V and 4 bases at J, with 24 bases between the two ends. The entry originates in a study of blood T cell repertoires in COVID-19. Across the study: COVID-19 samples, acute and convalescent, were from the United States, Italy and Spain.

The sequenced sample was peripheral blood. The genes are TRBV28 and TRBJ2-7; tentative D call: TRBD1 (6 bases). This sequence originates from a woman of 80 years or more with acute or convalescent COVID-19. The CDR3 spells CASLASQPGTKYEQYF. CDR3 in DNA: TGTGCCAGCTTGGCCTCTCAACCCGGGACAAAATACGAGCAGTACTTC.